This T cell receptor (beta chain) originates from a study of early T cells in non-severe SARS-CoV-2 infection. Looking at the study overall: It was bulk RNA from unsorted whole blood that was sequenced, and the chains were unpaired. Notes on the study in general: Missing private and CD4 specificities, VDJdb matching favored anti-spike CD8 responses.

This clonotype was seen a few times. Its antigen is still unknown. The J segment lost 5 bases and the V segment lost 1 base, leaving 10 bases of the junction unmatched. This CDR3 spans 17 amino acids. Germline V gene sequence: CDR1 KGHSH, CDR2 LQKENI. The TCR library protocol attached unique molecular identifiers to the individual cDNA molecules. TCRdb re-analysed the 5' RACE reads in MiXCR, keeping a single row per CDR3 protein. This sample has approximately 39,000 distinct CDR3 sequences, with around 6.5% found just once. The receptor comes from an adult who was a healthcare worker with PCR-confirmed SARS-CoV-2 infection or an uninfected control (not recorded which). Source: whole blood, taken at baseline. The chain has TRBV18 and TRBJ2-1; TRBD2 agrees at 8 bases. The chain's CDR3 is CASSPRDGRAPHNEQFF. CDR3 nucleotides: TGTGCCAGCTCACCACGGGACGGGAGGGCCCCTCACAATGAGCAGTTCTTC.